This T cell receptor (beta chain) is from a study of blood T cell repertoires in COVID-19. The wider study: Material from acute and convalescent COVID-19 was sourced from the United States, Italy and Spain.

The study assigned cohorts using participant-reported clinical history. In the original workflow: Quantification of nucleated cells was approximated via reference gene primer amplification. Method: immunoSEQ multiplex PCR; TCRdb's copy keeps in-frame clones and lacks some. That table is the source of V, J and clone size, and D and trimming were worked out from the DNA. The sample includes roughly 230,000 clones, around nine tenths of them seen just once. The clonotype was recovered from a woman in her twenties or thirties with acute COVID-19. The specimen sequenced was PBMCs or T cells enriched from blood (not recorded which).

The CDR3 DNA sequence: TGTGCCAGTAGCCGAACTTATAACACTGAAGCTTTCTTT. As protein: CASSRTYNTEAFF. The rearrangement links TRBV19 to TRBJ1-1, with D uncertain. Trimming pared 6 bases from V and 2 bases from J, leaving 10 bases between. Germline assignment: CDR1 LNHDA and CDR2 SQIVND (reference sequence). This CDR3 spans 13 amino acids.